These 3 T cell receptor beta chains share one sample of origin, sequenced in a study of cytomegalovirus exposure and HLA in healthy donors. Method: immunoSEQ multiplex PCR; TCRdb's copy keeps in-frame clones and lacks some. The repertoire holds 80,000 to 100,000 clones, around 85% seen once, with 3% to 4.5% in the top ten. The sequencing sample was made of PBMCs. These receptors originate from a woman younger than 45 in good health and CMV-seronegative.

V is TRBV6-1 and J is TRBJ1-2, with D unresolved. The CDR3 spans 14 residues. Germline lookup yields CDR1 MNHNS and CDR2 SASEGT. V lost 9 bases and J 1 base, leaving 15 bases between the germline ends. The CDR3 bases are TGTGCCAGTTGCGGCGCTCCTTATAACTATGGCTACACCTTC. This encodes CASCGAPYNYGYTF.

The chain combines TRBV6-6 with TRBJ2-7, with 10 bases matching TRBD1. CDR1 and CDR2 from the germline V gene are MNHNY and SVGAGI (reference sequence). The CDR3 covers 12 residues. V dropped 9 bases and J dropped 3; count of bases not matched to a gene: 2. This chain's CDR3 is CASRTGGYEQYF. Here the CDR3 DNA reads TGTGCCAGTAGGACAGGGGGCTACGAGCAGTACTTC.

The chain is built from TRBV6-5 and TRBJ2-1; 14 bases line up with TRBD2. The V and J ends lost 2 bases and 12 bases, in that order; junction bases with no gene match: 9. CDR3 length: 16 residues. Germline lookup yields CDR1 MNHEY and CDR2 SVGAGI. CDR3 in amino acids: CASSYAGLAGVLRQFF. DNA for the CDR3: TGTGCCAGCAGTTACGCGGGACTAGCGGGGGTTTTACGGCAGTTCTTC.